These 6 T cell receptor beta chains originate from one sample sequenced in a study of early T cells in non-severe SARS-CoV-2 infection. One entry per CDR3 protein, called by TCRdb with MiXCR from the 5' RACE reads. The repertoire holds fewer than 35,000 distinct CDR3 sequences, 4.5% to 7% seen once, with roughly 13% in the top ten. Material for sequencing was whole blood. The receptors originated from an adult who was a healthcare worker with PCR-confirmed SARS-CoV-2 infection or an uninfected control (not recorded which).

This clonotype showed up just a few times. CDR3 residues: CASRELAGYTYNEQFF. CDR3 DNA: TGTGCCAGCAGGGAACTAGCGGGGTATACCTACAATGAGCAGTTCTTC. V is TRBV21-1 and J is TRBJ2-1; the D call in the table, TRBD2, was not verified against the DNA. TRBV21-1 is reported as a pseudogene. The CDR3 consists of 16 residues.

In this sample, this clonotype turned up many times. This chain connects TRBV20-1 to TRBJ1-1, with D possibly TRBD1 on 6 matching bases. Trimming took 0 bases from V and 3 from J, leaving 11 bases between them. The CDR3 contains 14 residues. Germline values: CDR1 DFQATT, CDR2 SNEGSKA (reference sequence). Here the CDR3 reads CSARDAGVDTEAFF. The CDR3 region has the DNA TGCAGTGCTAGAGATGCAGGGGTCGACACTGAAGCTTTCTTT.

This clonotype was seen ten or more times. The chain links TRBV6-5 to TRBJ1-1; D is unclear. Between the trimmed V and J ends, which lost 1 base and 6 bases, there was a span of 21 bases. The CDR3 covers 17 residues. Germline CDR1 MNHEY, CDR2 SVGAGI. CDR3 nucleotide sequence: TGTGCCAGCAGTTACTGGGGTAGGGAGGGAATGATTGCTGAAGCTTTCTTT. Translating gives CASSYWGREGMIAEAFF.

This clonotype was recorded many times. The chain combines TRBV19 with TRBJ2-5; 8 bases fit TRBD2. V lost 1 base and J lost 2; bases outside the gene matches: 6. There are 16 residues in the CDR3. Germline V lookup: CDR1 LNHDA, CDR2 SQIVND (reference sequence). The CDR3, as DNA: TGTGCCAGTAGTATAGGCGGTAGCGGGGAACAAGAGACCCAGTACTTC. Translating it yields CASSIGGSGEQETQYF.

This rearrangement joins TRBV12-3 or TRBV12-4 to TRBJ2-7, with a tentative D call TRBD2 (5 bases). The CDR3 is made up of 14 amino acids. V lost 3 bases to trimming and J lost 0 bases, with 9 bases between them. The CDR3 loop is CASSFAGISYEQYF. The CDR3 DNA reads TGTGCCAGCAGTTTCGCCGGGATCTCCTACGAGCAGTACTTC.

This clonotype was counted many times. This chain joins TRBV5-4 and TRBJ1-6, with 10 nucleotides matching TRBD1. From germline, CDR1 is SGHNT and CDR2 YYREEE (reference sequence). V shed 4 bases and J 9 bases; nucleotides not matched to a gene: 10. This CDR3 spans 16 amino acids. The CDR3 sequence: CASSPGTGAQGSPLHF. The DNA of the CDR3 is TGTGCCAGCAGCCCCGGGACAGGGGCGCAGGGTTCACCCCTCCACTTT.